Listed here are 11 T cell receptor beta chains from one sample, sequenced in a study of blood T cell repertoires in COVID-19. Clones were sequenced by immunoSEQ multiplex PCR, and TCRdb holds only the in-frame ones, with some missing. The sample carries tens of thousands of clones, 75% to 80% recorded once. Sequencing used peripheral blood. These receptors originate from a woman aged 60 to 75 with acute or convalescent COVID-19.

J is TRBJ2-2 and V is TRBV28; tentatively, D is TRBD1 (6 bases). CDR1 MDHEN and CDR2 SYDVKM come from the germline V gene. This CDR3 has 16 amino acids. Trimming cost V 5 bases and J 5 bases, with 18 bases left between them. This CDR3 is CASSLPPAGVTGELFF. The CDR3 bases are TGTGCCAGCAGTCTACCCCCGGCAGGGGTGACCGGGGAGCTGTTTTTT.

This clone has just a few counts. The chain links TRBV15 to TRBJ2-7; a possible D gene is TRBD1 (5 bases). The germline gives CDR1 LNHNV, CDR2 YYDKDF (reference sequence). V lost 0 bases to trimming and J lost 0 bases, with 9 bases between them. This CDR3 spans 15 amino acids. In nucleotides, the CDR3 is TGTGCCACCAGCAGAGACAGGGTAAGCTCCTACGAGCAGTACTTC. Encoded protein: CATSRDRVSSYEQYF.

The chain uses TRBV9 and TRBJ2-2; 8 bases are a match to TRBD2. CDR3 length: 16 residues. CDR1 and CDR2 from the germline V gene are SGDLS and YYNGEE. J gave up 2 bases and V 4 bases, and 7 bases lay outside the gene matches. In DNA form, the CDR3 reads TGTGCCAGCAGCCCCACTAGCGGATTAAACACCGGGGAGCTGTTTTTT. Its protein is CASSPTSGLNTGELFF.

This chain joins TRBV28 and TRBJ1-2, with unresolved D. The V end lost 6 bases, the J end lost 0 bases, and 5 bases lay between the germline ends. CDR1 is MDHEN and CDR2 is SYDVKM in the germline V gene. This CDR3 has 12 residues. CDR3 residues: CASRNTNYGYTF. CDR3 DNA sequence: TGTGCCAGCAGAAACACTAACTATGGCTACACCTTC.

V usage is TRBV7-2 and J usage is TRBJ2-2; D is possibly TRBD1 (5 bases). Germline CDR1 SGHTA, CDR2 FQGNSA. The CDR3 runs 15 residues. The V gene lost 2 bases and the J gene lost 3 bases, with 10 bases spanning the gap. Here the CDR3 reads CASSLIRGYTGELFF. CDR3 nucleotide sequence: TGTGCCAGCAGCTTAATAAGGGGTTACACCGGGGAGCTGTTTTTT.

V and J are TRBV19 and TRBJ2-2; 8 positions agree with TRBD1. Per germline, CDR1 LNHDA and CDR2 SQIVND (reference sequence). The CDR3 contains 15 residues. The junction had 8 bases not matched to a gene; V was cut back by 7 bases and J by 4 bases. Here the CDR3 reads CASKKGTGGTGELFF. The CDR3 DNA sequence: TGTGCCAGTAAGAAAGGGACAGGAGGCACCGGGGAGCTGTTTTTT.

The chain employs TRBV10-1 and TRBJ2-7; TRBD2 matches 8 bases. With 2 bases clipped from V and 0 bases from J, the junction kept 3 bases outside the gene matches. This CDR3 contains 15 residues. From germline, CDR1 is WNHNN and CDR2 SYGVQD (reference sequence). CDR3 sequence (DNA): TGCGCCAGCAGTGAGGGCGGGGGGAGCTCCTACGAGCAGTACTTC. Protein product: CASSEGGGSSYEQYF.

This chain links TRBV2 with TRBJ1-2; maybe TRBD1 (5 bases). This CDR3 is built from 14 residues. Trimming took off 4 bases at V and 6 bases at J, with 15 bases between the two ends. Germline CDR1 and CDR2: SNHLY and FYNNEI. The CDR3 region has the DNA TGTGCCAGCAGTGCCCCAGGGTTCATTCATGGCTACACCTTC. Its protein is CASSAPGFIHGYTF.

V and J are TRBV7-2 and TRBJ2-3, with D perhaps TRBD1 (5 bases). CDR1 is SGHTA, CDR2 FQGNSA, per germline. The CDR3 spans 13 residues. The V end was cut by 4 bases, the J end by 8 bases, with 13 bases between. CDR3 coding DNA: TGTGCCAGCAGCTCGCAATCCCAGGGTACGCAGTATTTT. This sequence encodes CASSSQSQGTQYF.

This chain joins TRBV4-1 and TRBJ1-2; D not resolved. CDR1 is MGHRA and CDR2 is YSYEKL in the germline V gene. The V gene lost 0 bases and the J gene lost 2 bases, with 10 bases spanning the gap. The CDR3 contains 15 residues. In DNA, the CDR3 is TGCGCCAGCAGCCAAGAAGGACTCGACAACTATGGCTACACCTTC. The encoded protein is CASSQEGLDNYGYTF.

J is TRBJ1-1 and V is TRBV27, with 7 bases identical to TRBD1. CDR1 MNHEY and CDR2 SMNVEV come from the germline V gene (reference sequence). CDR3 length equals 14 residues. V gave up 6 bases and J gave up 1 base; unmatched junction bases: 5. In DNA form, the CDR3 reads TGTGCCAGCAGACGACAGGGCCGGAACACTGAAGCTTTCTTT. Its protein product is CASRRQGRNTEAFF.